Each of the 28 T cell receptor beta chains below was sequenced from the same sample in a study of blood T cell repertoires in COVID-19. Sequenced by immunoSEQ multiplex PCR; TCRdb stores in-frame clones only, minus some. Of roughly 180,000 clones listed, 80% to 90% were seen once; the top ten hold roughly 8%. Sequenced sample: peripheral blood. The source of these receptors is a man in his fifties or sixties with acute or convalescent COVID-19.

The chain combines TRBV6-5 with TRBJ2-1; the D gene is possibly TRBD2 (6 bases). V lost 6 bases to trimming and J lost 8 bases, with 20 bases between them. The CDR3 spans 15 residues. In germline, CDR1 is MNHEY, CDR2 SVGAGI. The CDR3 sequence is CASSPPGLEGHEQFF. The DNA of the CDR3 is TGTGCCAGCAGCCCCCCGGGACTCGAGGGACATGAGCAGTTCTTC.

This clone was seen more than once but under ten times. The V call is TRBV7-9, the J call TRBJ1-5, with D possibly TRBD1 on 5 matching bases. Germline loops: CDR1 SEHNR, CDR2 FQNEAQ (reference sequence). Trimming took 1 base from V and 4 from J, leaving 20 bases between them. CDR3 length: 18 amino acids. The CDR3 protein is CASSLGYLGGVGNQPQHF. In DNA form, the CDR3 reads TGTGCCAGCAGCTTAGGGTACCTGGGGGGGGTTGGGAATCAGCCCCAGCATTTT.

The chain carries TRBV3-1 (or the pseudogene TRBV3-2) and TRBJ2-3, with D perhaps matching TRBD2 (6 bases). This CDR3 spans 16 amino acids. CDR1 and CDR2 from the germline V gene are LGHDT and YNNKEL (reference sequence). Trimming cost V 1 base and J 0 bases, with 11 bases left between them. The CDR3 reads CASSQGVADSTDTQYF. The CDR3 DNA sequence: TGTGCCAGCAGCCAAGGGGTAGCGGATAGCACAGATACGCAGTATTTT.

With regard to this clone: Other nucleotide sequences in the sample specify the same CDR3. This chain's CDR3 is CASSFGRWNTEAFF. The CDR3 DNA follows: TGCGCCAGCAGCTTTGGCAGGTGGAACACTGAAGCTTTCTTT. This sequence joins TRBV5-1 and TRBJ1-1, with D unclear. From germline, CDR1 is SGHRS and CDR2 YFSETQ. This CDR3 is 14 amino acids long. V gave up 2 bases and J gave up 1 base, with 9 bases separating them.

The chain has TRBV2 and TRBJ2-1; the D gene is possibly TRBD2 (5 bases). Germline lookup yields CDR1 SNHLY and CDR2 FYNNEI. The ends were cut back, 7 bases at V and 6 bases at J, with 13 bases in the middle. There are 13 residues in the CDR3. CDR3 DNA sequence: TGTGCCAGCACCGACTACGCTGGCAATGAGCAGTTCTTC. This codes for CASTDYAGNEQFF.

This chain links TRBV28 with TRBJ1-5; D perhaps matches TRBD1 (5 bases). The CDR3 loop spans 17 amino acids. Germline values: CDR1 MDHEN, CDR2 SYDVKM. V was cut by 5 bases and J by 0 bases, with 17 bases left in between. The CDR3 loop reads CASSPPAGWYSNQPQHF. The CDR3 DNA sequence: TGTGCCAGCAGTCCCCCGGCAGGGTGGTATAGCAATCAGCCCCAGCATTTT.

This chain links TRBV9 with TRBJ2-7; 9 nucleotides agree with TRBD2. With V trimmed by 4 bases and J by 2 bases, 7 bases remained unmatched. The CDR3 is 15 amino acids. CDR1 is SGDLS and CDR2 is YYNGEE in the germline V gene. The CDR3 DNA reads as TGTGCCAGCAGCCCCCGGGCGGGGGGGGCCTACGAGCAGTACTTC. Its translation is CASSPRAGGAYEQYF.

This chain uses TRBV7-3 with TRBJ2-2; 12 bases agree with TRBD2. The length of the CDR3 is 15 residues. From germline, CDR1 is SGHTA and CDR2 FQGTGA. V gave up 2 bases and J gave up 6 bases; unmatched junction bases: 1. CDR3 nucleotides: TGTGCCAGCAGCTTAGGGACTAGCGGGTCCGGGGAGCTGTTTTTT. As protein: CASSLGTSGSGELFF.

V is TRBV2 and J is TRBJ1-2; the match to TRBD1 covers 8 bases. The V gene end was trimmed by 5 bases and the J gene end by 4 bases; junction bases not matched to a gene: 3. Germline V gene lookup returns CDR1 SNHLY and CDR2 FYNNEI. This CDR3 contains 13 residues. The CDR3 DNA follows: TGTGCCAGCAGTAGGGACAGGCCCTATGGCTACACCTTC. It encodes CASSRDRPYGYTF.

The chain has TRBV6-2 or TRBV6-3 and TRBJ1-1, with D possibly being TRBD1 (5 bases). CDR3 size: 14 residues. Germline values: CDR1 MNHEY, CDR2 SVGEGT. V lost 4 bases, J lost 0 bases, and 9 bases lay in between. CDR3 bases: TGTGCCAGCAGTTCAAAACAGGTGAACACTGAAGCTTTCTTT. It is translated as CASSSKQVNTEAFF.

This chain links TRBV5-4 with TRBJ1-5; D remains ambiguous. The CDR3 runs to 13 residues. V shed 0 bases and J shed 6 bases, with 7 bases lying between them. Germline V gene sequence: CDR1 SGHNT, CDR2 YYREEE (reference sequence). The CDR3 reads CASSLDRSQPQHF. The CDR3 bases are TGTGCCAGCAGCTTGGACCGGTCTCAGCCCCAGCATTTT. Full variable domain (missing parts from reference TRBV5-4 and TRBJ1-5): ETGVTQSPTHLIKTRGQQVTLRCSSQSGHNTVSWYQQALGQGPQFIFQYYREEENGRGNFPPRFSGLQFPNYSSELNVNALELDDSALYLCASSLDRSQPQHFGDGTRLSIL.

The chain is built from TRBV29-1 and TRBJ2-2; no clear D. The CDR3 length is 12 residues. From germline, CDR1 is SQVTM and CDR2 ANQGSEA. V shed 4 bases and J shed 6 bases, with 9 bases lying between them. The CDR3: CSVVPGPGELFF. The CDR3 bases are TGCAGCGTTGTTCCGGGTCCCGGGGAGCTGTTTTTT.

This clone was seen a single time. This sequence joins TRBV4-1 and TRBJ1-5; D unresolved. Germline values: CDR1 MGHRA, CDR2 YSYEKL. V was clipped by 0 bases and J by 7 bases, with 13 bases between them. This CDR3 is built from 15 residues. CDR3 in DNA: TGCGCCAGCAGCCAAGATTTGGTCGAGGGACAGCCCCAGCATTTT. Translated: CASSQDLVEGQPQHF.

J is TRBJ2-3 and V is TRBV30; D is possibly TRBD1 (5 bases). The CDR3 is 14 amino acids. From germline, CDR1 is GTSNPN and CDR2 SVGIG (reference sequence). Trimming took off 0 bases at V and 0 bases at J, with 7 bases between the two ends. CDR3 region: CAWSVGASTDTQYF. In DNA form, the CDR3 reads TGTGCCTGGAGTGTAGGGGCTAGCACAGATACGCAGTATTTT. The full variable domain, with the rest looked up from reference TRBV30 and TRBJ2-3, is SQTIHQWPATLVQPVGSPLSLECTVEGTSNPNLYWYRQAAGRGLQLLFYSVGIGQISSEVPQNLSASRPQDRQFILSSKKLLLSDSGFYLCAWSVGASTDTQYFGPGTRLTVL.

The V and J genes are TRBV19 and TRBJ1-2; D is possibly TRBD1 (6 bases). The V gene lost 6 bases and the J gene lost 2 bases, with 16 bases spanning the gap. Germline lookup yields CDR1 LNHDA and CDR2 SQIVND (reference sequence). There are 15 residues in the CDR3. For the CDR3, the DNA is TGTGCCAGTAGGCCAGCGACAGGACTCAACTATGGCTACACCTTC. Amino acid sequence: CASRPATGLNYGYTF.

The chain uses TRBV4-1 and TRBJ2-7, with 8 bases matching TRBD2. Per the germline V gene, CDR1 is MGHRA and CDR2 is YSYEKL. J gave up 4 bases and V 5 bases, and 10 bases lay outside the gene matches. The CDR3 has 15 residues. The CDR3 spells CASSVRLASDYEQYF. The CDR3 region has the DNA TGCGCCAGCAGCGTTCGACTAGCGTCTGATTACGAGCAGTACTTC.

The CDR3 loop is CASSDRDSNSPLHF. The CDR3, as DNA: TGTGCCAGCAGCGACCGGGACAGCAATTCACCCCTCCACTTT. The rearrangement links TRBV9 to TRBJ1-6, with 7 bases identical to TRBD1. The CDR3 totals 14 residues. J was trimmed by 7 bases and V by 3 bases; bases with no gene match: 4. Germline V lookup: CDR1 SGDLS, CDR2 YYNGEE.

The chain joins TRBV27 to TRBJ2-7; 9 nucleotides align to TRBD1. CDR1 and CDR2 from the germline V gene are MNHEY and SMNVEV (reference sequence). This CDR3 region has 17 residues. V dropped 4 bases and J dropped 0; count of bases not matched to a gene: 10. CDR3 in DNA: TGTGCCAGCAGTTACAAGGGGCCGGGACAGGGCTCCTACGAGCAGTACTTC. It yields the protein CASSYKGPGQGSYEQYF.

The chain employs TRBV7-9 and TRBJ2-2, with 8 bases that match TRBD1. Germline-derived CDR1 and CDR2 are SEHNR and FQNEAQ (reference sequence). There are 13 residues in the CDR3. V dropped 5 bases and J dropped 7; count of bases not matched to a gene: 3. CDR3: CASSQGAGGELFF. CDR3 nucleotide sequence: TGTGCCAGCAGCCAGGGGGCTGGCGGGGAGCTGTTTTTT.

The chain carries TRBV5-5 and TRBJ1-3, with D perhaps TRBD1 (5 bases). The CDR3 is made up of 15 amino acids. The V gene's germline CDR1 is SGHKS and CDR2 YYEKEE (reference sequence). The V end was cut by 4 bases, the J end by 0 bases, with 11 bases between. CDR3 coding DNA: TGTGCCAGCAGCCTGGGACTGATCTCTGGAAACACCATATATTTT. Encoded protein: CASSLGLISGNTIYF.

V usage is TRBV28 and J usage is TRBJ1-2, with D unresolved. V was clipped by 2 bases and J by 0 bases, with 7 bases between them. The CDR3 has 14 amino acids. Germline assignment: CDR1 MDHEN and CDR2 SYDVKM. The CDR3 here is CASSLLQPNYGYTF. CDR3 nucleotides: TGTGCCAGCAGTTTACTACAGCCTAACTATGGCTACACCTTC.

V and J are TRBV19 and TRBJ1-5; tentative D call: TRBD1 (6 bases). Germline V gene data show CDR1 as LNHDA and CDR2 as SQIVND (reference sequence). The V and J ends lost 4 bases and 3 bases respectively, with 16 bases between them. This CDR3 comprises 16 residues. The CDR3 protein is CASSTLKDSSNQPQHF. In nucleotides, the CDR3 is TGTGCCAGTAGTACTCTCAAGGACAGTTCCAATCAGCCCCAGCATTTT.

The genes are TRBV30 and TRBJ1-2; D may be TRBD1 (6 bases). V was pared by 0 bases and J by 8 bases, with 16 bases between. The CDR3 runs 14 residues. CDR1 GTSNPN and CDR2 SVGIG come from the germline V gene (reference sequence). In nucleotides, the CDR3 is TGTGCCTGGAGTGTCCCGACAGGCCCTGCGGGCTACACCTTC. This sequence encodes CAWSVPTGPAGYTF. Full variable domain (remainder filled in from reference TRBV30 and TRBJ1-2): SQTIHQWPATLVQPVGSPLSLECTVEGTSNPNLYWYRQAAGRGLQLLFYSVGIGQISSEVPQNLSASRPQDRQFILSSKKLLLSDSGFYLCAWSVPTGPAGYTFGSGTRLTVV.

The rearrangement links TRBV5-6 to TRBJ1-2; D unresolved. This CDR3 has 14 amino acids. V was pared by 2 bases and J by 8 bases, with 16 bases between. Germline-derived CDR1 and CDR2 are SGHDT and YYEEEE. DNA for the CDR3: TGTGCCAGCAGCTTTGACTCCACCCCGGTGGGCTACACCTTC. This gives the protein CASSFDSTPVGYTF.

CDR3 region: CASSDGRERYEQYF. The CDR3 DNA reads as TGTGCCAGCAGCGACGGACGGGAGCGGTACGAGCAGTACTTC. J is TRBJ2-7 and V is TRBV27; TRBD2 might be the D (6 bases). CDR1 is MNHEY, CDR2 SMNVEV, per germline (reference sequence). V lost 6 bases, J lost 4 bases, and 16 bases lay in between. The CDR3 runs 14 residues.

This clone appeared a few times. The genes are TRBV6-5 and TRBJ2-3; tentatively, D is TRBD1 (6 bases). In germline, CDR1 is MNHEY, CDR2 SVGAGI. With 7 bases removed from V and 1 base from J, the gap between germline ends came to 15 bases. This CDR3 comprises 15 residues. This CDR3 is CASTDTGSGTDTQYF. In DNA, the CDR3 is TGTGCCAGCACCGACACAGGGTCGGGCACAGATACGCAGTATTTT.

This clone appeared a single time. The chain recombines TRBV6-4 with TRBJ2-3, with D possibly matching TRBD2 (5 bases). Germline lookup yields CDR1 MRHNA and CDR2 SNTAGT. The CDR3 totals 14 residues. Trimming removed 5 bases from V and 4 bases from J, with 13 bases in between. The CDR3 nucleotides are TGTGCCAGCAGTCCTAGTGGGGAGCCAGATACGCAGTATTTT. Translated, it gives CASSPSGEPDTQYF.

The chain joins TRBV18 to TRBJ2-7, with D possibly matching TRBD1 (6 bases). Germline loops: CDR1 KGHSH, CDR2 LQKENI. CDR3 size: 15 residues. The germline V and J ends were trimmed by 6 bases and 0 bases, with 15 bases remaining between them. The CDR3 loop is CASSPNTGSSYEQYF. Written as DNA, the CDR3 is TGTGCCAGCTCGCCCAACACAGGGAGCTCCTACGAGCAGTACTTC.